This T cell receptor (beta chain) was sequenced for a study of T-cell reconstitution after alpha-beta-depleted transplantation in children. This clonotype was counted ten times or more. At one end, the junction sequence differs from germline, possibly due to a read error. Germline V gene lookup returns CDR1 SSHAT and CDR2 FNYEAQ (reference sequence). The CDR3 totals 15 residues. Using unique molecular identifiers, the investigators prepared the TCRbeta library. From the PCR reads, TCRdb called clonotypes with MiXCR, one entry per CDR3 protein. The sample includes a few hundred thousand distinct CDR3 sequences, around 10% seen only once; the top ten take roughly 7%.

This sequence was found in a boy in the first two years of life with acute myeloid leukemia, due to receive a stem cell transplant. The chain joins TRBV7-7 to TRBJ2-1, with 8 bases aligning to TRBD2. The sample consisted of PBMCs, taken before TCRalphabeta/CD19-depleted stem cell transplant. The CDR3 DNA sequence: TGTGCTAGCAGCGTAGACAGCGGGGGTTACAATGAGCAGTTCTTC. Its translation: CASSVDSGGYNEQFF.